This is a list of T cell receptor beta chains from one sample in a study of T cell responses to AZD1222 COVID-19 vaccine. TCRdb's copy holds only in-frame clones and misses some; the assay was immunoSEQ multiplex PCR. This table holds approximately 70,000 clones, around 90% found once. The specimen was peripheral blood, collected on day 0 of AZD1222 vaccination. The receptor source for this set is an adult in good health. Both conserved end residues are part of each CDR3. The D gene is left open where the match is weak. Size values are once, few and many counts, or a class for expanded clones, and some rows have none.

>TRBV7-9|TRBJ2-7|.|TRBD1
TGTGCCAGCAGCTTGTTTGACAGGGAAACCCCTACGCAGCAGTACTTC
CASSLFDRETPTQQYF
>TRBV28|TRBJ1-6|.|.
TGTGCCAGCAGTCCCGAAACTGTGGGGGATTCACCCCTCCACTTT
CASSPETVGDSPLHF
>TRBV3-1/TRBV3-2|TRBJ2-4|.|.
TGTGCCAGCAGCGCTTCATGTCCCATTTGCAAAAAAAACATTCAGTACTTC
CASSASCPICKKNIQYF
>TRBV2|TRBJ1-1|.|.
TGTGCCAGCGTACTGAATCCGAACACTGAAGCTTTCTTT
CASVLNPNTEAFF
>TRBV5-6|TRBJ2-1|.|TRBD1
TGTGCCAGCAGCCGATCGGACAGGAACAATGAGCAGTTCTTC
CASSRSDRNNEQFF
>TRBV7-9|TRBJ2-7|once|TRBD1
TGTGCCAGCAGCTTCGGACAGGGAGAAGGCGAGCAGTACTTC
CASSFGQGEGEQYF
>TRBV24-1|TRBJ2-2|.|.
TGTGCCACCAGTGATTCCACCCTGGGGACCGGGGAGCTGTTTTTT
CATSDSTLGTGELFF
>TRBV7-9|TRBJ1-2|.|.
TGTGCCAGCACCCCGGTCCTCTTCTCCTACTATGGCTACACCTTC
CASTPVLFSYYGYTF
>TRBV30|TRBJ1-6|.|.
TGTGCCTGGATGGGTGGGGTGGTTTCACCCCTCCACTTT
CAWMGGVVSPLHF
>TRBV5-1|TRBJ1-2|.|TRBD1
TGCGCCAGCAGCTCAGTATCCGGGACAGGGAATGGCTACACCTTC
CASSSVSGTGNGYTF
>TRBV30|TRBJ1-2|once|TRBD1
TGTGCCTGGAGTGAACAGGGGGCTGATGGCTACACCTTC
CAWSEQGADGYTF
>TRBV7-9|TRBJ2-7|.|.
TGTGCCAGCAGCGGTTTAGGAGCCCCTTTACAGGTTGTCTACGAGCAGTACTTC
CASSGLGAPLQVVYEQYF
>TRBV15|TRBJ1-4|.|TRBD1
TGTGCCACCAGCGGACAGACAGGGGCGTATGAAAAACTGTTTTTT
CATSGQTGAYEKLFF
>TRBV2|TRBJ1-2|.|.
TGTGCCAGCAGTGTGAGTGGGGGGTATGGCTACACCTTC
CASSVSGGYGYTF
>TRBV6-5|TRBJ1-5|.|.
TGTGCCAGCACCCCAGGGGTTGAAAGCAATCAGCCCCAGCATTTT
CASTPGVESNQPQHF
>TRBV15|TRBJ1-2|.|.
TGTGCCACCAGCAGAGATTCGCGGGGGAATGGTGGCTACACCTTC
CATSRDSRGNGGYTF
>TRBV4-3|TRBJ2-1|.|.
TGCGCCAGCAGCCAAGAGGTAGGGTACAATGAGCAGTTCTTC
CASSQEVGYNEQFF
>TRBV9|TRBJ2-3|.|.
TGTGCCAGCAGCGGGATTAGCACAGATACGCAGTATTTT
CASSGISTDTQYF
>TRBV7-6|TRBJ2-7|.|.
TGTGCCAGCACAGACAAGAACTACGAGCAGTACTTC
CASTDKNYEQYF
>TRBV7-3|TRBJ2-3|.|.
TGTGCCAGCAGCTTACATCGAGGTGGTGGAGGAGATACGCAGTATTTT
CASSLHRGGGGDTQYF
>TRBV3-1/TRBV3-2|TRBJ1-1|.|.
TGTGCCAGCAGCTCTTACGGACAGAACACTGAAGCTTTCTTT
CASSSYGQNTEAFF
>TRBV5-8|TRBJ2-7|.|.
TGTGCCAGCAGCTTGAGACAAATCACCTACGAGCAGTACTTC
CASSLRQITYEQYF
>TRBV11-1|TRBJ1-2|many|.
TGTGCCAGCAGCTTATCCCGAACAATTGGCTACACCTTC
CASSLSRTIGYTF
>TRBV5-6|TRBJ1-2|.|TRBD1
TGTGCCAGCAGCTGGGACAGGGGCGGGGGCTACACCTTC
CASSWDRGGGYTF
>TRBV27|TRBJ1-4|once|.
TGTGCCAGCAGTTCGAGACCGGGACAAGTTGATAATGAAAAACTGTTTTTT
CASSSRPGQVDNEKLFF
>TRBV12-3/TRBV12-4|TRBJ1-6|.|TRBD1
TGTGCCAGTGGACAGGGGGAGGACTCACCCCTCCACTTT
CASGQGEDSPLHF
>TRBV3-1/TRBV3-2|TRBJ1-2|once|.
TGTGCCAGCAGCCCCGGGGGGGGAACTAACTATGGCTACACCTTC
CASSPGGGTNYGYTF
>TRBV4-2|TRBJ2-3|.|TRBD2
TGTGCCAGCAGTCAACAGGGACTAGCAGATACGCAGTATTTT
CASSQQGLADTQYF
>TRBV12-3/TRBV12-4|TRBJ1-5|.|.
TGTGCCAGCAGTTTAGGGGTCGAGCCCCAGCATTTT
CASSLGVEPQHF
>TRBV18|TRBJ2-7|.|TRBD2
TGTGCCAGCTCGCCACGCGGGGGGGAGTCCGAGCAGTACTTC
CASSPRGGESEQYF
>TRBV18|TRBJ2-7|once|.
TGTGCCAGCTCACAGAGGACAGACGACTACGAGCAGTACTTC
CASSQRTDDYEQYF